Presented here are 16 T cell receptor beta chains from one specimen sequenced in a study of T cell responses to AZD1222 COVID-19 vaccine (dated by TCRdb to 2020 to 2022). Library prep was done by the immunoSEQ multiplex PCR assay. The immuneACCESS repertoire file appears here via TCRdb, limited to in-frame rearrangements. These files lack a portion of the clones; in checked studies, under half of the deficit traces to unresolved V genes, and the cause of the others is not known. This sample lists about 67,000 clones; 84% were detected once. The ten largest clones represent around 20% of the sample. Per the publication, the time point label means: baseline before first vaccination. Sequences were derived from peripheral blood, sampled on day 0 of AZD1222 vaccination. These receptors were collected from an adult in good health.

V is TRBV28 and J is TRBJ2-3; TRBD2 matches at 10 bases. There are 18 residues in the CDR3. Germline trimming cut 6 bases from V and 4 bases from J; bases unmatched to any gene: 16. Germline CDR1 is MDHEN and CDR2 is SYDVKM. The CDR3 DNA reads as TGTGCCAGCAGCTCGACTCCTAGCGGGAGACCGGTCGCAGATACGCAGTATTTT. This codes for CASSSTPSGRPVADTQYF. Drawing the rest from reference TRBV28 and TRBJ2-3, the complete variable domain is DVKVTQSSRYLVKRTGEKVFLECVQDMDHENMFWYRQDPGLGLRLIYFSYDVKMKEKGDIPEGYSVSREKKERFSLILESASTNQTSMYLCASSSTPSGRPVADTQYFGPGTRLTVL.

This clone was detected once. The CDR3 DNA reads as TGTGCCAGCAGTTTATCGGGGTTCTATGGCTACACCTTC. Translation: CASSLSGFYGYTF. The chain joins TRBV27 to TRBJ1-2; no clear D. V lost 0 bases to trimming and J lost 4 bases, with 6 bases between them. Germline CDR1 reads MNHEY; CDR2 reads SMNVEV (reference sequence). The CDR3 totals 13 residues.

The chain couples TRBV7-9 to TRBJ2-7; no firm D call. The CDR3 loop spans 12 amino acids. Trimming removed 0 bases from V and 5 bases from J, with 5 bases in between. Germline values: CDR1 SEHNR, CDR2 FQNEAQ (reference sequence). CDR3 DNA: TGTGCCAGCAGCTTAGCGGCAAACGAGCAGTACTTC. Protein sequence: CASSLAANEQYF.

J is TRBJ2-2 and V is TRBV6-4, with 9 bases aligning to TRBD1. Unmatched junction bases numbered 10, after V lost 5 bases and J lost 0 bases. The CDR3 totals 18 residues. Germline CDR1 is MRHNA and CDR2 is SNTAGT. CDR3 sequence (DNA): TGTGCCAGCAGTCCACAGGGGGCGTTAGATCCGAACACCGGGGAGCTGTTTTTT. Residues: CASSPQGALDPNTGELFF.

The gene calls are TRBV27 and TRBJ2-1, with D possibly being TRBD2 (5 bases). CDR3 size: 12 residues. Germline loops: CDR1 MNHEY, CDR2 SMNVEV (reference sequence). Trimming removed 5 bases at V and 9 bases at J, with 11 bases between. Here the CDR3 reads CASSPRTGEQFF. CDR3 coding DNA: TGTGCCAGCAGTCCGAGGACTGGTGAGCAGTTCTTC.

This chain links TRBV15 with TRBJ1-1; D gene unclear. Trimming shortened V by 0 bases and J by 5 bases, and 22 bases separated the two germline ends. CDR1 is LNHNV and CDR2 is YYDKDF in the germline V gene (reference sequence). The CDR3 contains 18 residues. CDR3 nucleotide sequence: TGTGCCACCAGCAGAGATTTCGCCGCAAGGGCGGCGGGGACTGAAGCTTTCTTT. Translation gives CATSRDFAARAAGTEAFF.

V is TRBV14 and J is TRBJ2-2; D possibly corresponds to TRBD2 (5 bases). Germline V CDR1 and CDR2: SGHDN, FVKESK. The CDR3 consists of 13 residues. The germline V and J ends were trimmed by 2 bases and 7 bases, with 8 bases remaining between them. CDR3 region: CASSQYGSGELFF. For the CDR3, the DNA is TGTGCCAGCAGCCAATATGGGAGCGGGGAGCTGTTTTTT.

This chain links TRBV9 with TRBJ2-3, with D uncertain. V dropped 0 bases and J dropped 1 base, with 6 bases sitting between them. The CDR3 totals 14 residues. Germline V gene sequence: CDR1 SGDLS, CDR2 YYNGEE. DNA of the CDR3: TGTGCCAGCAGCGTAGGCGGCCGCACAGATACGCAGTATTTT. This encodes CASSVGGRTDTQYF.

The chain carries TRBV13 and TRBJ2-5, with 7 bases fitting TRBD1. In germline, CDR1 is PRHDT, CDR2 FYEKMQ (reference sequence). The CDR3 extends over 15 amino acids. V lost 5 bases, J lost 2 bases, and 8 bases stayed unmatched. CDR3 DNA sequence: TGTGCCAGCAGCCCCCGAACAGGGGCACAAGAGACCCAGTACTTC. Residues: CASSPRTGAQETQYF.

The gene calls are TRBV9 and TRBJ2-1, with TRBD2 identical over 7 bases. This CDR3 is built from 15 residues. Trimming at V came to 3 bases and at J to 2 bases, leaving 5 bases not matched to a gene. Germline V gives CDR1 SGDLS, CDR2 YYNGEE. This CDR3 is CASSAGSGTYNEQFF. Written as DNA, the CDR3 is TGTGCCAGCAGCGCGGGGAGCGGGACCTACAATGAGCAGTTCTTC.

The gene calls are TRBV5-4 and TRBJ2-1, with no clear D. V was shortened by 4 bases and J by 1 base, with 12 bases between the two germline ends. Germline V gene data show CDR1 as SGHNT and CDR2 as YYREEE (reference sequence). The CDR3 consists of 15 residues. This CDR3 reads CASSPPGASYNEQFF. The CDR3 bases are TGTGCCAGCAGCCCACCAGGCGCATCCTACAATGAGCAGTTCTTC.

The J gene is TRBJ1-5, the V gene TRBV27; D may be TRBD1 (5 bases). Per the germline V gene, CDR1 is MNHEY and CDR2 is SMNVEV (reference sequence). V shed 5 bases and J shed 5 bases, with 10 bases lying between them. There are 13 residues in the CDR3. CDR3 protein: CASSGVGDQPQHF. As DNA, the CDR3 is TGTGCCAGCAGTGGGGTGGGGGATCAGCCCCAGCATTTT.

The chain uses TRBV10-3 and TRBJ2-2; D possibly corresponds to TRBD1 (6 bases). Germline V gene sequence: CDR1 ENHRY, CDR2 SYGVKD. The V end lost 2 bases, the J end lost 4 bases, and 11 bases lay between the germline ends. This CDR3 spans 15 amino acids. The CDR3 spells CAISENTGSTGELFF. The CDR3 DNA reads TGTGCCATCAGTGAGAATACAGGGAGCACCGGGGAGCTGTTTTTT.

The gene calls are TRBV28 and TRBJ2-7, with D unresolved. Trimming stripped 2 bases from V and 3 bases from J, with 5 bases between. The V gene's germline CDR1 is MDHEN and CDR2 SYDVKM. The length of the CDR3 is 12 residues. Written as DNA, the CDR3 is TGTGCCAGCAGTTTAGGACGCTACGAGCAGTACTTC. This sequence encodes CASSLGRYEQYF.

V and J are TRBV7-2 and TRBJ1-3; no definite D call. The ends were cut back, 1 base at V and 2 bases at J, with 6 bases in the middle. The CDR3 runs 14 residues. CDR1 is SGHTA, CDR2 FQGNSA, per germline. The CDR3 spells CASSLGAAGNTIYF. The CDR3 nucleotides read TGTGCCAGCAGCTTAGGGGCAGCTGGAAACACCATATATTTT. Drawing the rest from reference TRBV7-2 and TRBJ1-3, the complete variable domain is GAGVSQSPSNKVTEKGKDVELRCDPISGHTALYWYRQSLGQGLEFLIYFQGNSAPDKSGLPSDRFSAERTGGSVSTLTIQRTQQEDSAVYLCASSLGAAGNTIYFGEGSWLTVV.

The CDR3 protein is CASSLRDGTEAFF. The CDR3 coding sequence is TGTGCCAGCAGTCTCAGGGACGGCACTGAAGCTTTCTTT. The rearrangement uses TRBV7-9 and TRBJ1-1; tentative D call: TRBD1 (5 bases). Germline values: CDR1 SEHNR, CDR2 FQNEAQ (reference sequence). The germline V and J ends were trimmed by 6 bases and 4 bases, with 12 bases remaining between them. This CDR3 comprises 13 residues.